This entry describes one T cell receptor (beta chain). What it recognizes is unknown. Researchers prepared the TCRbeta library using unique molecular identifiers, the study reports. Via MiXCR, TCRdb re-called the PCR reads, giving one row per CDR3 protein. Among around 50,000 distinct CDR3 sequences listed, 52% were seen once. The data were taken from a study of T-cell reconstitution after alpha-beta-depleted transplantation in children. Whole-study results and caveats: In some patients, recipient T cells and intrathymic progenitors surviving conditioning explained high day-60 diversity. It was reported that alpha-beta T cells came from several hundred expanded graft clones (about two months after transplant).

The CDR3 is 14 residues long. Trimming took off 5 bases at V and 6 bases at J, with 16 bases between the two ends. CDR1 and CDR2 from the germline V gene are SGHRS and YFSETQ. Specimen: peripheral blood, collected before TCRalphabeta/CD19-depleted stem cell transplant. This chain links TRBV5-1 with TRBJ2-3; D uncertain. The sequence came from a boy under three years old with SCID, due to receive a stem cell transplant. As DNA, the CDR3 is TGCGCCAGCAGTTCCTATGGGGAAATGGATACGCAGTATTTT. It yields the protein CASSSYGEMDTQYF.